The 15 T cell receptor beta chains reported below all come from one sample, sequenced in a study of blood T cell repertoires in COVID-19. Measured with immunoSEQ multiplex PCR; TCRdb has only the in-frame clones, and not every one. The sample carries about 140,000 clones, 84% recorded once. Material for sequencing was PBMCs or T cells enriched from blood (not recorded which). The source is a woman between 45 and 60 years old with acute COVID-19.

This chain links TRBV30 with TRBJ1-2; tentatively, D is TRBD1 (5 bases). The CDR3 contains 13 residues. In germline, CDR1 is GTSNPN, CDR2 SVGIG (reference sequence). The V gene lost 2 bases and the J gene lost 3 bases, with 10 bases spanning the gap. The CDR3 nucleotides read TGTGCCTGGAGTAACCAGGGTCACTATGGCTACACCTTC. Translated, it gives CAWSNQGHYGYTF.

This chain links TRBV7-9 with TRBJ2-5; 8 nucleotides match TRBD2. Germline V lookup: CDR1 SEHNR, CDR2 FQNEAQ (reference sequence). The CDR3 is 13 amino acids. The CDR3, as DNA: TGTTCGGGGGGGCTCTTAAACGAAGAGACCCAGTACTTC. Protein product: CSGGLLNEETQYF.

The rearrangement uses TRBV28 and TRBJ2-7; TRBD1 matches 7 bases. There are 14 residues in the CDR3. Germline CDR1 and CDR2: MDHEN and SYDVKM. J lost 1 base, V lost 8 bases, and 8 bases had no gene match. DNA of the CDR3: TGTGCCAGCGGTCCTCAGGGGGTATCCTACGAGCAGTACTTC. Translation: CASGPQGVSYEQYF.

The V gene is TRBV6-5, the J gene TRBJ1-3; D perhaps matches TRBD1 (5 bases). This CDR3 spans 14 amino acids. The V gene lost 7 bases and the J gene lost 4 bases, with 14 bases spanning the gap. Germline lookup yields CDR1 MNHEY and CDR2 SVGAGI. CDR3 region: CASMDMSTGNTIYF. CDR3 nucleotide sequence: TGTGCCAGCATGGACATGTCGACGGGAAACACCATATATTTT.

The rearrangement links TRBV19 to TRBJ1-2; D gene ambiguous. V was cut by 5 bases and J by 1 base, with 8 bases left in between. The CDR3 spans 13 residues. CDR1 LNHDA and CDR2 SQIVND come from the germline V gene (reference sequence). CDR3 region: CASSPQVNYGYTF. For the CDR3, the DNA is TGTGCCAGTAGTCCCCAGGTTAACTATGGCTACACCTTC.

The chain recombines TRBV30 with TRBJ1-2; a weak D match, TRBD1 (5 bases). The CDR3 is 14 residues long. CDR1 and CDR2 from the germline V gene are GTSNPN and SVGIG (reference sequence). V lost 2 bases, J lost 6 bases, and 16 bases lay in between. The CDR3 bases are TGTGCCTGGAGTCCTCTAGGGGTAGACGATGGCTACACCTTC. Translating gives CAWSPLGVDDGYTF.

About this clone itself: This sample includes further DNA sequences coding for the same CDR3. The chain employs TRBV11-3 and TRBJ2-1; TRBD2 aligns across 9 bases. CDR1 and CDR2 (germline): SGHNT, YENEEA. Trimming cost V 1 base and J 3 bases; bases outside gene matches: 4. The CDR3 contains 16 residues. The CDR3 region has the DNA TGTGCCAGCAGCTTAGGCGGGAGGGCTCTCTACAATGAGCAGTTCTTC. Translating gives CASSLGGRALYNEQFF.

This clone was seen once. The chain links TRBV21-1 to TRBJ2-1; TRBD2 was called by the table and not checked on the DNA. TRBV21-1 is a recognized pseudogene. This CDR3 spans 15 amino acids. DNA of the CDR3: TGTGCCAGCAGCAAACTAGTCCCTAGTGACGATGAGCAGTTCTTC. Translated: CASSKLVPSDDEQFF.

The CDR3 region is CASSLGGNEYTGELFF. The CDR3 DNA reads TGTGCCAGCAGCTTGGGGGGGAATGAGTACACCGGGGAGCTGTTTTTT. The chain is built from TRBV11-3 and TRBJ2-2; 7 nucleotides align to TRBD2. With 3 bases clipped from V and 3 bases from J, the junction kept 7 bases outside the gene matches. Germline CDR1 reads SGHNT; CDR2 reads YENEEA. CDR3 length: 16 residues.

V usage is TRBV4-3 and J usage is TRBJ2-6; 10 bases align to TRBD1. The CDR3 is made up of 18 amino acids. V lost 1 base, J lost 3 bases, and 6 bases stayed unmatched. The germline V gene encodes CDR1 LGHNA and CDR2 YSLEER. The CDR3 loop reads CASSQGGQGVGGANVLTF. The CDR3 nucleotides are TGCGCCAGCAGCCAAGGAGGACAGGGGGTTGGTGGGGCCAACGTCCTGACTTTC.

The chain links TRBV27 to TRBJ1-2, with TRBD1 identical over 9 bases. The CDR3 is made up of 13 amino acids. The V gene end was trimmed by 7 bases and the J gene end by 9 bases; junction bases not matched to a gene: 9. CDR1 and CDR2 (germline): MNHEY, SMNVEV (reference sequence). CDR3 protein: CASTPTGGGRYTF. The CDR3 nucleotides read TGTGCCAGCACCCCTACAGGGGGCGGTCGCTACACCTTC.

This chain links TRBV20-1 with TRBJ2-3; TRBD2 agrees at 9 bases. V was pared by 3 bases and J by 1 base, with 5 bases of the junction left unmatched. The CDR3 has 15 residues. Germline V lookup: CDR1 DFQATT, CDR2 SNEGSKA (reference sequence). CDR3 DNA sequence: TGCAGTGCTAGTAGTAGCGGGAGAGGCACAGATACGCAGTATTTT. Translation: CSASSSGRGTDTQYF.

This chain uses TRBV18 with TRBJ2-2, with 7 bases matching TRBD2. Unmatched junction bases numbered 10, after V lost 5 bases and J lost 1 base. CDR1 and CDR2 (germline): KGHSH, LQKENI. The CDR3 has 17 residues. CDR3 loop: CASSTDILAVNTGELFF. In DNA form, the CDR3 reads TGTGCCAGCTCAACGGACATCCTAGCGGTGAACACCGGGGAGCTGTTTTTT.

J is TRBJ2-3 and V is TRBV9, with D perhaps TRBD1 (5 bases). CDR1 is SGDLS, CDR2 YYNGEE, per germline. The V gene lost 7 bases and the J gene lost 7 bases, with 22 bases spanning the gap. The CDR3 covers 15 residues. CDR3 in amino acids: CASEWGWGFVNTQYF. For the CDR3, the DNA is TGTGCCAGCGAGTGGGGCTGGGGCTTCGTGAATACGCAGTATTTT.

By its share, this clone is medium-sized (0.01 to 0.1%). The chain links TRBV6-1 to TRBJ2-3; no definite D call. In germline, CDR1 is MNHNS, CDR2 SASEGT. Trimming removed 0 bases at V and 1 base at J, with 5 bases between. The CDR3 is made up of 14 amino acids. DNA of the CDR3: TGTGCCAGCAGTGAAGCGCCGGGCACAGATACGCAGTATTTT. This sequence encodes CASSEAPGTDTQYF.